The 32 T cell receptor beta chains reported below all come from one sample, sequenced in a study of PD-L1 blockade in urothelial cancer. Some clones are missing from TCRdb's copy, which holds only in-frame ones; the method was immunoSEQ multiplex PCR. The sample records roughly 38,000 clones, around 79% being singletons. Here the sequenced sample was PBMCs, taken around atezolizumab (anti-PD-L1) treatment. These TCRs come from a man between 65 and 85 years old with urothelial cancer.

The chain uses TRBV5-1 and TRBJ2-2; 11 bases map to TRBD2. The CDR3 length is 16 residues. Germline values: CDR1 SGHRS, CDR2 YFSETQ. The V segment lost 6 bases and the J segment 5 bases; nucleotides outside the gene matches: 9. This CDR3 is CASTHSGGAGTGELFF. In DNA, the CDR3 is TGCGCCAGCACCCATAGCGGGGGGGCCGGAACCGGGGAGCTGTTTTTT.

The chain recombines TRBV7-2 with TRBJ2-5, with D hard to call. CDR1 is SGHTA and CDR2 is FQGNSA in the germline V gene. The CDR3 loop spans 16 amino acids. V was clipped by 5 bases and J by 2 bases, with 18 bases between them. CDR3 nucleotides: TGTGCCAGCAGCCCGCAGTTCCAAGTCGCTCAAGAGACCCAGTACTTC. It yields the protein CASSPQFQVAQETQYF.

The chain links TRBV7-9 to TRBJ2-7; TRBD2 might be the D (5 bases). V lost 1 base, J lost 7 bases, and 11 bases lay in between. CDR1 and CDR2 (germline): SEHNR, FQNEAQ (reference sequence). The CDR3 has 13 residues. CDR3 residues: CASSLGLGGEQYF. The CDR3 DNA follows: TGTGCCAGCAGCTTAGGTCTCGGCGGGGAGCAGTACTTC.

The gene calls are TRBV7-2 and TRBJ1-2; D remains unclear. There are 13 residues in the CDR3. Looked up from germline, CDR1 is SGHTA and CDR2 is FQGNSA. V was clipped by 3 bases and J by 5 bases, with 10 bases between them. CDR3: CASSFLRGYGYTF. CDR3 DNA sequence: TGTGCCAGCAGCTTCCTACGGGGTTATGGCTACACCTTC.

The CDR3 loop reads CASSALLDRGRSIQFF. Written as DNA, the CDR3 is TGTGCCAGCAGCGCCTTACTGGACAGGGGAAGGTCAATACAGTTCTTC. The V gene is TRBV7-2, the J gene TRBJ2-1; the match to TRBD1 covers 9 bases. V was clipped by 5 bases and J by 13 bases; unmatched bases: 18. CDR1 and CDR2 from the germline V gene are SGHTA and FQGNSA. CDR3 size: 16 residues.

The chain combines TRBV5-7 with TRBJ2-7, with D tentatively TRBD1 (6 bases). TRBV5-7 is labeled an ORF, and its function is uncertain. The CDR3 spans 15 residues. The ends were cut back, 1 base at V and 3 bases at J, with 14 bases in the middle. CDR3 in amino acids: CASSLNPGVVYEQYF. In nucleotides, the CDR3 is TGTGCCAGCAGCTTGAATCCAGGGGTAGTCTACGAGCAGTACTTC.

CDR3 nucleotide sequence: TGTGCCAGCAGCCTCGTTAGCGGAGCGGGGGGAGCCACCGGGGAGCTGTTTTTT. Translated, it gives CASSLVSGAGGATGELFF. This chain joins TRBV7-2 and TRBJ2-2, with 9 bases lining up with TRBD2. The V gene's germline CDR1 is SGHTA and CDR2 FQGNSA. J lost 4 bases, V lost 5 bases, and 14 bases had no gene match. The CDR3 consists of 18 residues.

This chain links TRBV5-1 with TRBJ2-5; a possible D gene is TRBD1 (5 bases). The length of the CDR3 is 12 residues. V lost 5 bases to trimming and J lost 7 bases, with 12 bases between them. Looked up from germline, CDR1 is SGHRS and CDR2 is YFSETQ. CDR3 nucleotide sequence: TGCGCCAGCAGGACAGACATGGGGACCCAGTACTTC. Translation gives CASRTDMGTQYF.

This chain uses TRBV4-1 with TRBJ2-7; D unresolved. Trimming pared 0 bases from V and 1 base from J, leaving 13 bases between. Germline CDR1 is MGHRA and CDR2 is YSYEKL. The CDR3 length is 16 residues. The DNA for the CDR3 is TGCGCCAGCAGCCAAGATGACCCAGGCCTATCCTACGAGCAGTACTTC. This codes for CASSQDDPGLSYEQYF.

CDR3 sequence (DNA): TGTGCCAGCAGCTTAACAAGGGACAGCGAAAAACTGTTTTTT. It translates to CASSLTRDSEKLFF. The V call is TRBV7-2, the J call TRBJ1-4; 7 nucleotides match TRBD1. This CDR3 is built from 14 residues. Germline V gene data show CDR1 as SGHTA and CDR2 as FQGNSA. V lost 2 bases to trimming and J lost 8 bases; unmatched junction nucleotides: 5.

This chain connects TRBV5-1 to TRBJ1-2; possibly TRBD1 for D (6 bases). The CDR3 spans 14 residues. Germline-derived CDR1 and CDR2 are SGHRS and YFSETQ. Trimming stripped 4 bases from V and 7 bases from J, with 17 bases between. The CDR3 nucleotides are TGCGCCAGCAGCCTAGGGACATCCGACGTTGGCTACACCTTC. Amino acids: CASSLGTSDVGYTF. The whole variable domain, remainder taken from reference TRBV5-1 and TRBJ1-2, is KAGVTQTPRYLIKTRGQQVTLSCSPISGHRSVSWYQQTPGQGLQFLFEYFSETQRNKGNFPGRFSGRQFSNSRSEMNVSTLELGDSALYLCASSLGTSDVGYTFGSGTRLTVV.

This chain links TRBV28 with TRBJ1-1; D gene uncertain. The V end lost 2 bases, the J end lost 6 bases, and 16 bases lay between the germline ends. Germline CDR1 reads MDHEN; CDR2 reads SYDVKM. The length of the CDR3 is 15 residues. CDR3 DNA sequence: TGTGCCAGCAGTTTAATTTCGGCAGGCAGCTCTGAAGCTTTCTTT. It encodes CASSLISAGSSEAFF.

This clone was recorded once. The chain joins TRBV19 to TRBJ2-2; 10 bases align to TRBD1. CDR3 length equals 14 residues. CDR1 is LNHDA, CDR2 SQIVND, per germline (reference sequence). With 8 bases clipped from V and 6 bases from J, the junction kept 6 bases outside the gene matches. The CDR3 protein is CASGLGQGPGELFF. The CDR3 DNA reads TGTGCCAGTGGCTTGGGACAGGGGCCCGGGGAGCTGTTTTTT.

The J gene is TRBJ1-2, the V gene TRBV6-1; a possible D gene is TRBD1 (5 bases). Germline V gene data show CDR1 as MNHNS and CDR2 as SASEGT. V was cut by 7 bases and J by 8 bases, with 14 bases left in between. The CDR3 is 12 residues long. The CDR3 spells CASTPSGAGYTF. CDR3 DNA: TGTGCCAGCACCCCAAGCGGGGCAGGCTACACCTTC.

The rearrangement joins TRBV15 to TRBJ1-5; D is possibly TRBD1 (5 bases). V lost 5 bases and J 3 bases, leaving 11 bases between the germline ends. The CDR3 covers 14 residues. Germline V gene lookup returns CDR1 LNHNV and CDR2 YYDKDF (reference sequence). Here the CDR3 DNA reads TGTGCCACCAGCGTCGACAGTTCCAATCAGCCCCAGCATTTT. This codes for CATSVDSSNQPQHF.

This clone has just one count. The V and J genes are TRBV6-6 and TRBJ2-1; D may be TRBD2 (7 bases). This CDR3 spans 15 amino acids. Trimming pared 6 bases from V and 2 bases from J, leaving 14 bases between. Germline CDR1 and CDR2: MNHNY and SVGAGI (reference sequence). The CDR3 nucleotides read TGTGCCAGCAGCCTTGGGCGGGGGCCCTACAATGAGCAGTTCTTC. Translation: CASSLGRGPYNEQFF.

The chain recombines TRBV19 with TRBJ1-5, with D tentatively TRBD1 (6 bases). The CDR3 contains 15 residues. Germline loops: CDR1 LNHDA, CDR2 SQIVND (reference sequence). V was shortened by 7 bases and J by 2 bases, with 15 bases between the two germline ends. Written as DNA, the CDR3 is TGTGCCAGTACCCGAATGGACAGTCGCAATCAGCCCCAGCATTTT. It codes for CASTRMDSRNQPQHF.

In its sample, this clone was seen a few times. J is TRBJ1-1 and V is TRBV18, with D possibly TRBD1 on 5 matching bases. The CDR3 is 12 amino acids. Germline V gene lookup returns CDR1 KGHSH and CDR2 LQKENI. Trimming took 4 bases from V and 8 from J, leaving 11 bases between them. DNA for the CDR3: TGTGCCAGCTCACTCCAGACAGTCGAAGCTTTCTTT. Protein product: CASSLQTVEAFF. The full variable domain, rest sourced from reference TRBV18 and TRBJ1-1, is NAGVMQNPRHLVRRRGQEARLRCSPMKGHSHVYWYRQLPEEGLKFMVYLQKENIIDESGMPKERFSAEFPKEGPSILRIQQVVRGDSAAYFCASSLQTVEAFFGQGTRLTVV.

This chain connects TRBV18 to TRBJ2-1; 7 bases map to TRBD1. V trimming: 3 bases; J trimming: 3 bases; junction bases outside the gene matches: 2. Germline V gene data show CDR1 as KGHSH and CDR2 as LQKENI. The CDR3 has 14 amino acids. Here the CDR3 reads CASSPGDSYNEQFF. For the CDR3, the DNA is TGTGCCAGCTCACCGGGGGACAGCTACAATGAGCAGTTCTTC.

This chain joins TRBV7-2 and TRBJ2-3; perhaps TRBD2 as D (7 bases). V was cut by 3 bases and J by 0 bases, with 10 bases left in between. This CDR3 has 15 amino acids. Germline CDR1 is SGHTA and CDR2 is FQGNSA. The CDR3 nucleotides are TGTGCCAGCAGCTTTACGGGGGGCAGCACAGATACGCAGTATTTT. This encodes CASSFTGGSTDTQYF.

The rearrangement links TRBV18 to TRBJ2-3; no clear D. Germline CDR1 is KGHSH and CDR2 is LQKENI. V was shortened by 2 bases and J by 2 bases, with 14 bases between the two germline ends. The CDR3 sequence is 16 residues long. As DNA, the CDR3 is TGTGCCAGCTCACCAACGAGCGCGAGCTTCACAGATACGCAGTATTTT. This codes for CASSPTSASFTDTQYF.

The genes are TRBV5-6 and TRBJ2-7; D call uncertain. The ends were cut back, 2 bases at V and 3 bases at J, with 6 bases in the middle. The CDR3 sequence is 12 residues long. Germline CDR1 reads SGHDT; CDR2 reads YYEEEE. The CDR3 reads CASSLYGYEQYF. CDR3 bases: TGTGCCAGCAGCTTATACGGCTACGAGCAGTACTTC.

The chain is built from TRBV29-1 and TRBJ1-1; 7 bases align to TRBD1. Germline V CDR1 and CDR2: SQVTM, ANQGSEA. The CDR3 length is 12 residues. Unmatched junction bases numbered 9, after V lost 7 bases and J lost 7 bases. CDR3 bases: TGCAGCGCACCGACAGGGACCGGTGAAGCTTTCTTT. As protein: CSAPTGTGEAFF.

The table lists this clone with a few counts. The chain links TRBV14 to TRBJ2-1, with 11 bases identical to TRBD1. CDR3 length equals 15 residues. CDR1 and CDR2 from the germline V gene are SGHDN and FVKESK. V dropped 4 bases and J dropped 6; count of bases not matched to a gene: 5. This chain's CDR3 is CASSRRDRGFNEQFF. The CDR3 DNA reads TGTGCCAGCAGCCGGCGGGACAGGGGGTTCAATGAGCAGTTCTTC.

The V call is TRBV25-1, the J call TRBJ2-2, with D unresolved. Germline V gene data show CDR1 as MGHDK and CDR2 as SYGVNS. V lost 7 bases to trimming and J lost 1 base, with 16 bases between them. CDR3 length: 16 residues. The CDR3 loop is CASIGPAQLNTGELFF. The CDR3 DNA sequence: TGTGCCAGCATCGGTCCTGCCCAACTGAACACCGGGGAGCTGTTTTTT.

The chain combines TRBV6-1 with TRBJ2-7; TRBD1 agrees at 8 bases. The CDR3 loop spans 15 amino acids. V lost 4 bases to trimming and J lost 0 bases; unmatched junction nucleotides: 5. In germline, CDR1 is MNHNS, CDR2 SASEGT. The CDR3 region is CASSAWDRPSYEQYF. The CDR3 DNA sequence: TGTGCCAGCAGTGCCTGGGACAGGCCCTCCTACGAGCAGTACTTC.

The J gene is TRBJ1-2, the V gene TRBV4-3, with 8 bases identical to TRBD1. The germline gives CDR1 LGHNA, CDR2 YSLEER. The CDR3 contains 14 residues. Trimming at V came to 4 bases and at J to 6 bases, leaving 7 bases not matched to a gene. The CDR3 here is CASSPGTGPHGYTF. The CDR3 nucleotides read TGCGCCAGCAGCCCAGGGACAGGTCCTCATGGCTACACCTTC.

The chain uses TRBV5-1 and TRBJ2-2; TRBD1 matches 10 bases. The CDR3 loop spans 19 amino acids. Losses at the gene ends were 4 bases for V and 0 bases for J; bases not matched to a gene: 12. Looked up from germline, CDR1 is SGHRS and CDR2 is YFSETQ. The CDR3 region is CASSPTGTGVGPNTGELFF. The CDR3 DNA follows: TGCGCCAGCAGCCCTACCGGGACAGGGGTTGGGCCGAACACCGGGGAGCTGTTTTTT.

CDR3 in amino acids: CASSWTESSYEQYF. The CDR3 DNA reads as TGTGCCAGTAGTTGGACAGAGAGCTCCTACGAGCAGTACTTC. J is TRBJ2-7 and V is TRBV19, with D possibly matching TRBD1 (6 bases). The CDR3 is made up of 14 amino acids. V lost 5 bases and J 0 bases, leaving 11 bases between the germline ends. The germline V gene has CDR1 LNHDA and CDR2 SQIVND (reference sequence).

This rearrangement joins TRBV5-1 to TRBJ1-4; 8 positions match TRBD1. CDR3 length: 16 amino acids. Germline CDR1 and CDR2: SGHRS and YFSETQ. The junction had 9 bases not matched to a gene; V was cut back by 0 bases and J by 8 bases. CDR3 in DNA: TGCGCCAGCAGCTTGGCCCAGGGGGCTTTAGGAGAAAAACTGTTTTTT. Its protein is CASSLAQGALGEKLFF.

The chain links TRBV14 to TRBJ2-5; 7 bases are a match to TRBD1. The CDR3 runs to 14 residues. Germline trimming cut 5 bases from V and 3 bases from J; bases unmatched to any gene: 6. In germline, CDR1 is SGHDN, CDR2 FVKESK. The DNA for the CDR3 is TGTGCCAGCAGCTCCCTCGGGACAGAAGAGACCCAGTACTTC. Its translation: CASSSLGTEETQYF. The full variable domain, rest sourced from reference TRBV14 and TRBJ2-5, is EAGVTQFPSHSVIEKGQTVTLRCDPISGHDNLYWYRRVMGKEIKFLLHFVKESKQDESGMPNNRFLAERTGGTYSTLKVQPAELEDSGVYFCASSSLGTEETQYFGPGTRLLVL.

This clone was seen only once. The J gene is TRBJ2-5, the V gene TRBV28, with D perhaps matching TRBD2 (6 bases). The V end lost 2 bases, the J end lost 0 bases, and 10 bases lay between the germline ends. Germline V gene lookup returns CDR1 MDHEN and CDR2 SYDVKM. The length of the CDR3 is 15 residues. CDR3 DNA: TGTGCCAGCAGTTTACTGCCGGGGGACCAAGAGACCCAGTACTTC. Translated: CASSLLPGDQETQYF. The full variable domain, with the rest looked up from reference TRBV28 and TRBJ2-5, is DVKVTQSSRYLVKRTGEKVFLECVQDMDHENMFWYRQDPGLGLRLIYFSYDVKMKEKGDIPEGYSVSREKKERFSLILESASTNQTSMYLCASSLLPGDQETQYFGPGTRLLVL.